Below, 29 T cell receptor beta chains from the same sample are listed, as sequenced in a study of T-cell reconstitution after alpha-beta-depleted transplantation in children. TCRbeta library preparation incorporated unique molecular identifiers. MiXCR, run by TCRdb on the PCR reads, gives a single entry per CDR3 protein. Of about a million distinct CDR3 sequences listed, 25% to 35% are singletons. The sample consisted of PBMCs, mostly from graft donor cells, taken 360 days after TCRalphabeta/CD19-depleted stem cell transplant. The receptors derive from a boy less than two years old who had a stem cell transplant for SCID, so the T cells may come from the graft donor.

The rearrangement joins TRBV11-1 to TRBJ1-1; possibly TRBD1 for D (5 bases). The CDR3 loop spans 17 amino acids. V dropped 0 bases and J dropped 6 bases, with 20 bases sitting between them. Looked up from germline, CDR1 is SGHAT and CDR2 is FQDESV (reference sequence). The chain's CDR3 is CASSLAWVRGNGAEAFF. The CDR3 DNA follows: TGTGCCAGCAGCTTAGCGTGGGTTCGGGGGAATGGGGCTGAAGCTTTCTTT. The whole variable domain, remainder taken from reference TRBV11-1 and TRBJ1-1, is EAEVAQSPRYKITEKSQAVAFWCDPISGHATLYWYRQILGQGPELLVQFQDESVVDDSQLPKDRFSAERLKGVDSTLKIQPAELGDSAMYLCASSLAWVRGNGAEAFFGQGTRLTVV.

This clonotype turned up a few times. The chain links TRBV7-9 to TRBJ1-5; D is unclear. CDR1 is SEHNR and CDR2 is FQNEAQ in the germline V gene (reference sequence). Trimming removed 6 bases from V and 1 base from J, with 16 bases in between. This CDR3 is built from 16 residues. The DNA of the CDR3 is TGTGCCAGCAGAATAGTCGAGAGGGTGAGCAATCAGCCCCAGCATTTT. Its protein product is CASRIVERVSNQPQHF.

The V and J genes are TRBV18 and TRBJ1-1; D is possibly TRBD1 (6 bases). Germline-derived CDR1 and CDR2 are KGHSH and LQKENI. Trimming removed 3 bases from V and 0 bases from J, with 17 bases in between. This CDR3 region has 17 residues. CDR3 bases: TGTGCCAGCTCACCGAAGGGACACTCGTTCATGAACACTGAAGCTTTCTTT. Amino acid sequence: CASSPKGHSFMNTEAFF.

The chain has TRBV19 and TRBJ2-7; 9 bases agree with TRBD1. Germline V lookup: CDR1 LNHDA, CDR2 SQIVND (reference sequence). This CDR3 region has 15 residues. V was clipped by 4 bases and J by 2 bases; unmatched bases: 6. The CDR3 region is CASSTTGGPPYEQYF. CDR3 DNA: TGTGCCAGTAGTACTACAGGGGGCCCACCCTACGAGCAGTACTTC.

The chain combines TRBV4-2 with TRBJ2-7; possibly TRBD1 for D (5 bases). CDR1 is LGHNA, CDR2 YNFKEQ, per germline. The CDR3 loop spans 16 amino acids. Trimming cost V 0 bases and J 1 base, with 13 bases left between them. The DNA for the CDR3 is TGTGCCAGCAGCCAAGACGTCGTGCAGGGTTCCTACGAGCAGTACTTC. Translation: CASSQDVVQGSYEQYF.

The V call is TRBV7-3, the J call TRBJ2-5; TRBD2 might be the D (5 bases). Germline V gene lookup returns CDR1 SGHTA and CDR2 FQGTGA. The V end was cut by 3 bases, the J end by 1 base, with 12 bases between. This CDR3 contains 15 residues. The CDR3, as DNA: TGTGCCAGCAGCTTCGTCCGGGAACCCCAAGAGACCCAGTACTTC. Translated, it gives CASSFVREPQETQYF.

This chain uses TRBV18 with TRBJ2-3, with 9 bases that match TRBD2. CDR1 is KGHSH and CDR2 is LQKENI in the germline V gene. There are 16 residues in the CDR3. V lost 4 bases and J lost 0; bases outside the gene matches: 5. In DNA form, the CDR3 reads TGTGCCAGCTCACTCTTAGCGGGGGAGAGCACAGATACGCAGTATTTT. This translates into CASSLLAGESTDTQYF.

This chain joins TRBV5-1 and TRBJ2-7; 11 nucleotides match TRBD1. Trimming removed 4 bases from V and 3 bases from J; junction bases left unmatched: 6. The CDR3 length is 15 residues. CDR1 and CDR2 from the germline V gene are SGHRS and YFSETQ. The DNA of the CDR3 is TGCGCCAGCAGCCTCGGACAGGGGGCTCGCTACGAGCAGTACTTC. Translating it yields CASSLGQGARYEQYF. Full variable domain (remainder filled in from reference TRBV5-1 and TRBJ2-7): KAGVTQTPRYLIKTRGQQVTLSCSPISGHRSVSWYQQTPGQGLQFLFEYFSETQRNKGNFPGRFSGRQFSNSRSEMNVSTLELGDSALYLCASSLGQGARYEQYFGPGTRLTVT.

The rearrangement uses TRBV20-1 and TRBJ1-1, with a weak D call TRBD1 (5 bases). Per germline, CDR1 DFQATT and CDR2 SNEGSKA (reference sequence). Trimming pared 2 bases from V and 0 bases from J, leaving 13 bases between. This CDR3 contains 15 residues. The CDR3, as DNA: TGCAGTGCTAGACACGGGGGAAGAATGAACACTGAAGCTTTCTTT. Its protein product is CSARHGGRMNTEAFF.

This clonotype was recorded a few times. The V gene is TRBV7-7, the J gene TRBJ2-5; TRBD1 matches at 11 bases. Per the germline V gene, CDR1 is SSHAT and CDR2 is FNYEAQ (reference sequence). This CDR3 has 14 residues. Trimming cost V 5 bases and J 5 bases; bases outside gene matches: 4. The DNA of the CDR3 is TGTGCCAGCAGCAGGACAGGGGGCGGGGAGACCCAGTACTTC. This encodes CASSRTGGGETQYF.

This sequence joins TRBV4-1 and TRBJ2-1; the match to TRBD1 covers 9 bases. The CDR3 length is 15 residues. Trimming cost V 4 bases and J 4 bases; bases outside gene matches: 5. Germline V gene data show CDR1 as MGHRA and CDR2 as YSYEKL. The CDR3 loop is CASSPSGTGYNEQFF. CDR3 bases: TGCGCCAGCAGCCCCTCAGGGACAGGGTACAATGAGCAGTTCTTC.

The V call is TRBV5-1, the J call TRBJ2-7, with D possibly matching TRBD2 (6 bases). Looked up from germline, CDR1 is SGHRS and CDR2 is YFSETQ. V was clipped by 4 bases and J by 1 base, with 15 bases between them. This CDR3 is built from 15 residues. The CDR3 loop is CASSLFSGSSYEQYF. The CDR3 bases are TGCGCCAGCAGCCTCTTTAGCGGTTCATCCTACGAGCAGTACTTC.

The chain is built from TRBV20-1 and TRBJ1-1, with 7 bases fitting TRBD1. Germline V gene data show CDR1 as DFQATT and CDR2 as SNEGSKA (reference sequence). V was pared by 6 bases and J by 7 bases, with 11 bases of the junction left unmatched. The CDR3 contains 13 residues. The CDR3 DNA follows: TGCAGTGCCGACAGGGATGCCCTCTATGAAGCTTTCTTT. This sequence encodes CSADRDALYEAFF.

J is TRBJ2-5 and V is TRBV6-5; perhaps D is TRBD1 or TRBD2 (5 bases each). CDR3 length: 16 residues. Trimming removed 2 bases from V and 2 bases from J, with 15 bases in between. Germline CDR1 reads MNHEY; CDR2 reads SVGAGI. CDR3 coding DNA: TGTGCCAGCAGTTACGGGGGAACAGGTCTTCAAGAGACCCAGTACTTC. It codes for CASSYGGTGLQETQYF.

This clonotype has only a few counts. V gene TRBV15 combines with J gene TRBJ2-7; TRBD1 matches at 7 bases. V lost 3 bases, J lost 6 bases, and 8 bases stayed unmatched. Germline V gene lookup returns CDR1 LNHNV and CDR2 YYDKDF (reference sequence). CDR3 size: 14 residues. This chain's CDR3 is CATSSKQGIGEQYF. The CDR3 nucleotides are TGTGCCACCAGCAGTAAACAGGGGATCGGCGAGCAGTACTTC.

The J gene is TRBJ1-2, the V gene TRBV20-1; no firm D call. The CDR3 totals 12 residues. The germline V gene has CDR1 DFQATT and CDR2 SNEGSKA (reference sequence). Trimming left V 3 bases short and J 6 bases short, with 11 bases between. The CDR3 reads CSASGPPDGYTF. CDR3 sequence (DNA): TGCAGTGCTAGTGGGCCACCCGATGGCTACACCTTC.

This clonotype was counted a few times. This rearrangement joins TRBV5-1 to TRBJ2-7; 8 bases fit TRBD2. Germline values: CDR1 SGHRS, CDR2 YFSETQ. The CDR3 is 14 residues long. V trimming: 0 bases; J trimming: 6 bases; junction bases outside the gene matches: 5. The DNA for the CDR3 is TGCGCCAGCAGCTTGGGACTAGCGTCGGGCGAGCAGTACTTC. Amino acid sequence: CASSLGLASGEQYF. Filled out from reference TRBV5-1 and TRBJ2-7, the complete variable domain reads KAGVTQTPRYLIKTRGQQVTLSCSPISGHRSVSWYQQTPGQGLQFLFEYFSETQRNKGNFPGRFSGRQFSNSRSEMNVSTLELGDSALYLCASSLGLASGEQYFGPGTRLTVT.

The gene calls are TRBV20-1 and TRBJ1-2, with D maybe TRBD1 (5 bases). V lost 1 base to trimming and J lost 2 bases, with 14 bases between them. The CDR3 length is 15 residues. CDR1 and CDR2 (germline): DFQATT, SNEGSKA (reference sequence). CDR3: CSARVGGTLNYGYTF. The CDR3 bases are TGCAGTGCTAGAGTGGGGGGGACCCTGAACTATGGCTACACCTTC.

The rearrangement links TRBV12-3 or TRBV12-4 to TRBJ2-7, with a weak D call TRBD1 (5 bases). The CDR3 has 15 residues. V gave up 3 bases and J gave up 0 bases, with 12 bases separating them. The CDR3 DNA reads TGTGCCAGCAGTTTCTCTTCAGGGCTCTCCTACGAGCAGTACTTC. It is translated as CASSFSSGLSYEQYF.

This clonotype was detected only a few times. This rearrangement joins TRBV7-8 to TRBJ2-7; TRBD1 matches 9 bases. With V trimmed by 7 bases and J by 2 bases, 12 bases remained unmatched. CDR3 length: 16 residues. Looked up from germline, CDR1 is SGHVS and CDR2 is FQNEAQ. The CDR3 sequence is CASTLGRGQGPYEQYF. DNA for the CDR3: TGTGCCAGCACCCTAGGAAGGGGACAGGGACCCTACGAGCAGTACTTC.

This clonotype has more than one count but fewer than ten. CDR3 bases: TGCGCCAGCAGCTTCCGGGGGGGCCAAGGTACAGATACGCAGTATTTT. Its translation is CASSFRGGQGTDTQYF. This rearrangement joins TRBV5-1 to TRBJ2-3, with 8 bases lining up with TRBD2. The junction had 8 bases not matched to a gene; V was cut back by 2 bases and J by 3 bases. In germline, CDR1 is SGHRS, CDR2 YFSETQ. This CDR3 comprises 16 residues.

A few counts support this clonotype. This chain uses TRBV12-3 or TRBV12-4 with TRBJ2-3; 8 positions agree with TRBD2. V lost 5 bases and J lost 4; bases outside the gene matches: 8. The CDR3 runs 15 residues. This CDR3 reads CASSPSGSVADTQYF. Written as DNA, the CDR3 is TGTGCCAGCAGTCCGAGCGGGAGCGTCGCAGATACGCAGTATTTT.

V gene TRBV5-1 combines with J gene TRBJ2-3, with TRBD2 matching over 11 bases. V gave up 4 bases and J gave up 2 bases; unmatched junction bases: 6. CDR3 length: 16 amino acids. CDR1 SGHRS and CDR2 YFSETQ come from the germline V gene. The CDR3 protein is CASSIELAGVTDTQYF. The CDR3 DNA is TGCGCCAGCAGCATCGAACTAGCGGGGGTCACAGATACGCAGTATTTT.

CDR3 loop: CSARISAGNTEAFF. The CDR3 nucleotides read TGCAGTGCGCGGATTAGCGCAGGGAACACTGAAGCTTTCTTT. This chain uses TRBV20-1 with TRBJ1-1; D ambiguous. CDR1 DFQATT and CDR2 SNEGSKA come from the germline V gene (reference sequence). The CDR3 length is 14 residues. The V and J ends lost 6 bases and 1 base respectively, with 15 bases between them.

This clonotype was seen only a few times. This chain uses TRBV18 with TRBJ2-1; no reliable D call. CDR1 and CDR2 from the germline V gene are KGHSH and LQKENI. Trimming left V 5 bases short and J 8 bases short, with 16 bases between. The CDR3 is 14 residues long. The CDR3: CASSLHLLEDEQFF. For the CDR3, the DNA is TGTGCCAGCTCATTGCACCTCCTAGAGGATGAGCAGTTCTTC.

CDR3 nucleotides: TGTGCCAGCAGCCATGGGACAGAAGCTTTCTTT. Its protein product is CASSHGTEAFF. This chain joins TRBV4-2 and TRBJ1-1, with a tentative D call TRBD1 (6 bases). Trimming took off 3 bases at V and 8 bases at J, with 7 bases between the two ends. Germline V gene data show CDR1 as LGHNA and CDR2 as YNFKEQ. This CDR3 has 11 amino acids.

The chain combines TRBV18 with TRBJ1-1; D is perhaps TRBD1 (6 bases). The CDR3 has 11 amino acids. Trimming removed 6 bases at V and 7 bases at J, with 9 bases between. From germline, CDR1 is KGHSH and CDR2 LQKENI. The CDR3 region is CASSGQFEAFF. CDR3 bases: TGTGCCAGCTCCGGACAGTTTGAAGCTTTCTTT.

This clonotype turned up a few times. V usage is TRBV7-8 and J usage is TRBJ2-1; no definite D call. The CDR3 loop spans 13 amino acids. Germline V gene lookup returns CDR1 SGHVS and CDR2 FQNEAQ. V was trimmed by 1 base and J by 9 bases, leaving 10 bases between them. The CDR3 loop reads CASSLDAYGEQFF. CDR3 DNA: TGTGCCAGCAGCTTAGACGCGTACGGTGAGCAGTTCTTC.

The rearrangement joins TRBV30 to TRBJ2-5, with 7 bases fitting TRBD1. Germline CDR1 is GTSNPN and CDR2 is SVGIG (reference sequence). The CDR3 runs to 13 residues. The CDR3 coding sequence is TGTGCAGGAACTAACAGGGGCCAAGAGACCCAGTACTTC. It yields the protein CAGTNRGQETQYF. Looking up the rest from reference TRBV30 and TRBJ2-5 gives the full variable domain: SQTIHQWPATLVQPVGSPLSLECTVEGTSNPNLYWYRQAAGRGLQLLFYSVGIGQISSEVPQNLSASRPQDRQFILSSKKLLLSDSGFYLCAGTNRGQETQYFGPGTRLLVL.